These 9 T cell receptor beta chains share one sample of origin, sequenced in a study of blood T cell repertoires in COVID-19 (dated by TCRdb to the early 2020s). The library was made by the immunoSEQ multiplex PCR assay. TCRdb retrieved this table from immuneACCESS and kept in-frame rearrangements only. Not all clones are present; in checked studies, unresolved V genes account for under half, and no reason is known for the remainder. The sample table contains fewer than 300,000 clones; only one count was recorded for around 90% of them. The ten largest account for just under 9.5% of the sample. The sample taken for sequencing was peripheral blood. Source of these receptors: a man aged 18 to 29 with active or convalescent COVID-19.

The chain employs TRBV5-1 and TRBJ2-7; D ambiguous. V dropped 3 bases and J dropped 7 bases, with 14 bases sitting between them. This CDR3 spans 13 amino acids. Per the germline V gene, CDR1 is SGHRS and CDR2 is YFSETQ. This chain's CDR3 is CASSSGMPWEQYF. CDR3 nucleotide sequence: TGCGCCAGCAGCTCAGGAATGCCATGGGAGCAGTACTTC.

The chain links TRBV7-9 to TRBJ1-2, with a possible D match to TRBD1 (5 bases). Germline values: CDR1 SEHNR, CDR2 FQNEAQ (reference sequence). Trimming took 0 bases from V and 8 from J, leaving 10 bases between them. The CDR3 spans 13 residues. The CDR3 here is CASSLAGTWGYTF. In DNA form, the CDR3 reads TGTGCCAGCAGCTTAGCAGGGACTTGGGGCTACACCTTC.

The J gene is TRBJ1-1, the V gene TRBV14; D possibly corresponds to TRBD1 (5 bases). The germline gives CDR1 SGHDN, CDR2 FVKESK. The CDR3 is made up of 14 amino acids. V was clipped by 3 bases and J by 4 bases, with 12 bases between them. CDR3 bases: TGTGCCAGCAGCCACGGGGGTTTGGGCACTGAAGCTTTCTTT. Translating it yields CASSHGGLGTEAFF.

The rearrangement uses TRBV10-3 and TRBJ2-7, with 7 bases that match TRBD1. From germline, CDR1 is ENHRY and CDR2 SYGVKD. The CDR3 loop spans 14 amino acids. J gave up 2 bases and V 8 bases, and 9 bases lay outside the gene matches. CDR3 residues: CAISEKGAPYEQYF. The CDR3 coding sequence is TGTGCCATCTCCGAAAAGGGGGCTCCCTACGAGCAGTACTTC.

The chain recombines TRBV11-2 with TRBJ2-1; 7 bases fit TRBD2. Trimming cost V 5 bases and J 4 bases; bases outside gene matches: 5. The CDR3 has 14 amino acids. Germline V gives CDR1 SGHAT, CDR2 FQNNGV. Here the CDR3 DNA reads TGTGCCAGCAGCCTACAGCGGGGATACAATGAGCAGTTCTTC. Translating gives CASSLQRGYNEQFF.

The CDR3 loop reads CASSDGTGETDTQYF. In DNA form, the CDR3 reads TGTGCCAGCAGTGATGGGACAGGGGAGACAGATACGCAGTATTTT. The gene calls are TRBV6-1 and TRBJ2-3; TRBD1 matches at 10 bases. Germline CDR1 MNHNS, CDR2 SASEGT. V trimming: 3 bases; J trimming: 3 bases; junction bases outside the gene matches: 3. CDR3 length: 15 amino acids.

CDR3: CASSVDGGVTGELFF. The DNA for the CDR3 is TGTGCCAGCAGCGTGGACGGGGGGGTCACCGGGGAGCTGTTTTTT. The chain carries TRBV9 and TRBJ2-2, with 8 bases aligning to TRBD2. The V gene's germline CDR1 is SGDLS and CDR2 YYNGEE. Trimming at V came to 2 bases and at J to 4 bases, leaving 4 bases not matched to a gene. The CDR3 totals 15 residues.

The chain couples TRBV29-1 to TRBJ1-1, with a possible D match to TRBD1 (6 bases). Deletions cut 6 bases from V and 1 base from J, with 15 bases between. CDR1 and CDR2 from the germline V gene are SQVTM and ANQGSEA. This CDR3 spans 14 amino acids. CDR3 amino acids: CSVAQGATNTEAFF. CDR3 coding DNA: TGCAGCGTAGCACAGGGCGCTACGAACACTGAAGCTTTCTTT.

The chain couples TRBV7-2 to TRBJ1-4; D might be TRBD1 (5 bases). The CDR3 contains 14 residues. The V end was cut by 5 bases, the J end by 8 bases, with 15 bases between. Germline V gives CDR1 SGHTA, CDR2 FQGNSA. The CDR3 DNA is TGTGCCAGCAGCCAGAATAAGGGGAGGGAAAAACTGTTTTTT. Amino acids: CASSQNKGREKLFF.